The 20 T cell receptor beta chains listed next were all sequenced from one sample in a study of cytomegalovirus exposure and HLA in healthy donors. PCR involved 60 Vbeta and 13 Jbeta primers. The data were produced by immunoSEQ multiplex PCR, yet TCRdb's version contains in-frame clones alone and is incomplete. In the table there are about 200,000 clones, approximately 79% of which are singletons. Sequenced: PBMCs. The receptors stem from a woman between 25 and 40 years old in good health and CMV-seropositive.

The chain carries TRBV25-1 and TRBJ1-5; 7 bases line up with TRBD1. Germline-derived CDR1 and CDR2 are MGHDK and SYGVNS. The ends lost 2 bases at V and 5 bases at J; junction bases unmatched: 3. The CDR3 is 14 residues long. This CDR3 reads CASSERQGHQPQHF. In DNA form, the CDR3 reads TGTGCCAGCAGTGAAAGACAGGGCCATCAGCCCCAGCATTTT.

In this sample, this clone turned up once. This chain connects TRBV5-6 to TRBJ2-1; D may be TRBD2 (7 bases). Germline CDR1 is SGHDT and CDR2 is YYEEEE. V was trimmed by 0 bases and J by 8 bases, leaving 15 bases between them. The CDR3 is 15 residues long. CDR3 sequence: CASSLVGGTSYEQFF. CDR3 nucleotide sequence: TGTGCCAGCAGCTTGGTCGGGGGGACAAGCTATGAGCAGTTCTTC.

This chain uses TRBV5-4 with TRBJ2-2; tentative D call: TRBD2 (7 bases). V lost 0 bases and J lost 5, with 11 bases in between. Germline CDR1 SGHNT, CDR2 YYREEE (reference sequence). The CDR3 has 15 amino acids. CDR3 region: CASSLGGRGTGELFF. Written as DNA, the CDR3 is TGTGCCAGCAGCTTGGGTGGGAGGGGGACCGGGGAGCTGTTTTTT.

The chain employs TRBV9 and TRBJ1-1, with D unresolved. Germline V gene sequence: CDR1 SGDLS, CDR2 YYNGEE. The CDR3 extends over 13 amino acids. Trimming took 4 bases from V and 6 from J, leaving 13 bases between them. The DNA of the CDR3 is TGTGCCAGCAGCCCGTGGGGAGGAGCTGAAGCTTTCTTT. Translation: CASSPWGGAEAFF. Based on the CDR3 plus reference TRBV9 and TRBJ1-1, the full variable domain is DSGVTQTPKHLITATGQRVTLRCSPRSGDLSVYWYQQSLDQGLQFLIQYYNGEERAKGNILERFSAQQFPDLHSELNLSSLELGDSALYFCASSPWGGAEAFFGQGTRLTVV.

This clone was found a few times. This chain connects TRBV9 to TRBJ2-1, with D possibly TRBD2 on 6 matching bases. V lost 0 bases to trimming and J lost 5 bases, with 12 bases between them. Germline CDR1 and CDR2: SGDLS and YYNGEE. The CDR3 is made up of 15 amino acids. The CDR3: CASSVAGEEDNEQFF. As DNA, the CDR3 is TGTGCCAGCAGCGTAGCGGGAGAAGAAGACAATGAGCAGTTCTTC.

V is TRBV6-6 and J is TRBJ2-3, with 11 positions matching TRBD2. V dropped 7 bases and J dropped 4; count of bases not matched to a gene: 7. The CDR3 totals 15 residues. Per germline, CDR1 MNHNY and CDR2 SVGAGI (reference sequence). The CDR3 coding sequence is TGTGCCAGCAAGGCTAGCGGGGGGACTGCAGATACGCAGTATTTT. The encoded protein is CASKASGGTADTQYF.

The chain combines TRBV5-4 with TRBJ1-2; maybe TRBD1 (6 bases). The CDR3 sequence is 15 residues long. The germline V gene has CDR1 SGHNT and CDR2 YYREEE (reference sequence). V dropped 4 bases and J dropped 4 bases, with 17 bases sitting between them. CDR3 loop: CASSGRGARSYGYTF. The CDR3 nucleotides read TGTGCCAGCAGCGGGCGGGGGGCGCGTAGCTATGGCTACACCTTC.

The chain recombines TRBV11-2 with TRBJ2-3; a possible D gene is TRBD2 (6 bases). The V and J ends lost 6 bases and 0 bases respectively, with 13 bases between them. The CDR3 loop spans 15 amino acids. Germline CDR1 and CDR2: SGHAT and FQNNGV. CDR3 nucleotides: TGTGCCAGCAGGCGACTAGAACTCAGCACAGATACGCAGTATTTT. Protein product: CASRRLELSTDTQYF.

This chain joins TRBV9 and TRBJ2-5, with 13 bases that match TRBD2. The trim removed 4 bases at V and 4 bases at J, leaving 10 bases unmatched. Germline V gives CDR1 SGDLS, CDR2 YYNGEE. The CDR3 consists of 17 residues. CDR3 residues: CASSRGLAGDFGETQYF. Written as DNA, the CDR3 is TGTGCCAGCAGCCGAGGACTAGCGGGAGATTTTGGAGAGACCCAGTACTTC.

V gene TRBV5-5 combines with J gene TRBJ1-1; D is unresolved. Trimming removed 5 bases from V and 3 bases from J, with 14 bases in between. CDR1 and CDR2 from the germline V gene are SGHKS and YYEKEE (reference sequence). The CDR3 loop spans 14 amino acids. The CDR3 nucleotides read TGTGCCAGCAGGAGGGAGGGAGGTTACACTGAAGCTTTCTTT. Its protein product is CASRREGGYTEAFF.

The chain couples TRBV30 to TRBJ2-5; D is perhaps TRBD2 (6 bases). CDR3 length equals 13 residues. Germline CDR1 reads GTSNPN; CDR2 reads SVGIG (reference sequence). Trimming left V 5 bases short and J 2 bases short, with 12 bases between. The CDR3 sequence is CAWVGGEQETQYF. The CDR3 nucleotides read TGTGCCTGGGTGGGAGGAGAGCAAGAGACCCAGTACTTC. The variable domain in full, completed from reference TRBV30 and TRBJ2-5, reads SQTIHQWPATLVQPVGSPLSLECTVEGTSNPNLYWYRQAAGRGLQLLFYSVGIGQISSEVPQNLSASRPQDRQFILSSKKLLLSDSGFYLCAWVGGEQETQYFGPGTRLLVL.

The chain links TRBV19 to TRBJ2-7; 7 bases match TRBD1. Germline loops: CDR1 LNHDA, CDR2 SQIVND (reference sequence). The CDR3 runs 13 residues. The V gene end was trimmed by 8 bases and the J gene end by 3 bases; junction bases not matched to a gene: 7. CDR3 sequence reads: CASSPGQHYEQYF. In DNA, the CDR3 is TGTGCCAGTTCGCCGGGACAGCACTACGAGCAGTACTTC.

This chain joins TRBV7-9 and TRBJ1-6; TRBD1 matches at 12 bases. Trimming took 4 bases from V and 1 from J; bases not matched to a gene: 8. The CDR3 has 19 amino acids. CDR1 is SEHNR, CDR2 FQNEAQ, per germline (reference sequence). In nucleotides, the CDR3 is TGTGCCAGCAGCTCCGGGACAGGGGGCGTCGGGTCCTATAATTCACCCCTCCACTTT. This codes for CASSSGTGGVGSYNSPLHF.

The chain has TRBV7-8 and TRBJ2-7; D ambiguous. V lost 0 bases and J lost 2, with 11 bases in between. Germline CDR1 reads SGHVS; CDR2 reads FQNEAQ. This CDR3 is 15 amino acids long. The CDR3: CASSLAFRLPYEQYF. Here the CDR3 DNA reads TGTGCCAGCAGCTTAGCGTTCAGGCTCCCCTACGAGCAGTACTTC. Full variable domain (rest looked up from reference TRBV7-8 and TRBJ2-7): GAGVSQSPRYKVAKRGQDVALRCDPISGHVSLFWYQQALGQGPEFLTYFQNEAQLDKSGLPSDRFFAERPEGSVSTLKIQRTQQEDSAVYLCASSLAFRLPYEQYFGPGTRLTVT.

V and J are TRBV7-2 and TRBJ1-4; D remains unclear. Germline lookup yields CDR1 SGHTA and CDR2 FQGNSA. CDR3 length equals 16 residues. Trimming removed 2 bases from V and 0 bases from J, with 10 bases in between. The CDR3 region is CASSLWADATNEKLFF. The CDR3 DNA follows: TGTGCCAGCAGCTTATGGGCAGATGCAACTAATGAAAAACTGTTTTTT.

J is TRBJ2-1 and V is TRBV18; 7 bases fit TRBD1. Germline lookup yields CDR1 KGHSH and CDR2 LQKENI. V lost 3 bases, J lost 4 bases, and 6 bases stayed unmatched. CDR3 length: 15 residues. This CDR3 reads CASSPARGKYNEQFF. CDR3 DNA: TGTGCCAGCTCACCGGCCAGGGGGAAATACAATGAGCAGTTCTTC.

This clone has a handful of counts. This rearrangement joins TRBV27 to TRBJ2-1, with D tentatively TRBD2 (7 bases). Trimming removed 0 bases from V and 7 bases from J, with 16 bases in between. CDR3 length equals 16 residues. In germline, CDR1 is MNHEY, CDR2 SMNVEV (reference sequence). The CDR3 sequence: CASSLSGGGLVNEQFF. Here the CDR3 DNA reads TGTGCCAGCAGTTTATCGGGGGGGGGCTTGGTTAATGAGCAGTTCTTC.

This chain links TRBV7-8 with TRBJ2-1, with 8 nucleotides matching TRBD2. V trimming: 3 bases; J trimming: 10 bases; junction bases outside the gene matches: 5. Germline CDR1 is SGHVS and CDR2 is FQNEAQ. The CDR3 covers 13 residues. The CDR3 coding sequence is TGTGCCAGCAGCTTTAAGCGGGAGTTGGAGCAGTTCTTC. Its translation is CASSFKRELEQFF.

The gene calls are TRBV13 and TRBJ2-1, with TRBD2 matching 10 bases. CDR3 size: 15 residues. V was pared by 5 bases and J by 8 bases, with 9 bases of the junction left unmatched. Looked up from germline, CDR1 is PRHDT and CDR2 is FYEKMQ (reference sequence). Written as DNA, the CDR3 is TGTGCCAGCAGCCACAAACTAGCGGGGTCGCATGAGCAGTTCTTC. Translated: CASSHKLAGSHEQFF.

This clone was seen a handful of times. CDR3 residues: CASTREVNTEAFF. CDR3 in DNA: TGTGCCAGCACCAGGGAGGTAAACACTGAAGCTTTCTTT. V usage is TRBV2 and J usage is TRBJ1-1, with D tentatively TRBD1 (5 bases). Trimming left V 7 bases short and J 2 bases short, with 11 bases between. This CDR3 region has 13 residues. Germline loops: CDR1 SNHLY, CDR2 FYNNEI.